This T cell receptor (beta chain) was recorded in a study of blood T cell repertoires in COVID-19. Overall study context: The United States, Italy and Spain were the sources of the acute and convalescent COVID-19 samples. PBMCs, B-cell-depleted T cells, or T cells provided the cDNA or gDNA that made up the material.

In the original analysis: Amplification with reference gene primers provided the estimates of nucleated cell counts. Method: immunoSEQ multiplex PCR; TCRdb's copy keeps in-frame clones and lacks some. The V and J calls and clone size were taken over from that table, and D and trimming were inferred from the DNA. Of over 75,000 clones listed, 65% to 85% are singletons. A few counts support this clone. Between the trimmed V and J ends, which lost 5 bases and 4 bases, there was a span of 14 bases. The CDR3 extends over 15 amino acids. Germline values: CDR1 LGHDT, CDR2 YNNKEL (reference sequence). Source material: peripheral blood. The rearrangement joins TRBV3-1 (or the pseudogene TRBV3-2) to TRBJ1-4, with unresolved D. This receptor was taken from a woman older than 75 with active or convalescent COVID-19. The CDR3 is CASSTGLRYNEKLFF. CDR3 nucleotide sequence: TGTGCCAGCAGCACCGGACTCCGATATAATGAAAAACTGTTTTTT.